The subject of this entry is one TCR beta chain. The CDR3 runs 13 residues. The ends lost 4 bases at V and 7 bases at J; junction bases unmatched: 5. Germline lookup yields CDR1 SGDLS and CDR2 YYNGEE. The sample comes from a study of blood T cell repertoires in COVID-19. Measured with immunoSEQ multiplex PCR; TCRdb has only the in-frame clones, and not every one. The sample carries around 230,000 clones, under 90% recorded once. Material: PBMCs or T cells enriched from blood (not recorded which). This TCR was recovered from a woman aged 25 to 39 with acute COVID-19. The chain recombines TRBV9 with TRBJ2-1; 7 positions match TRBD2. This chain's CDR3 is CASSPGGYNEQFF. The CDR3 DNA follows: TGTGCCAGCAGCCCCGGGGGGTATAATGAGCAGTTCTTC.